The entry below gives a single TCR beta chain sequence along with its context. Its matching antigen is unknown. The CDR3 is 15 amino acids. Germline V gene lookup returns CDR1 SGHTA and CDR2 FQGTGA. Trimming shortened V by 2 bases and J by 4 bases, and 15 bases separated the two germline ends. This sample was included in a study of persistence of HIV-infected CD4 T cells. Looking at the study overall: The sample holds CD4+ T cells responsive to CMV or HIV-1 Gag. Regarding the study as a whole: CMV- and Gag-responding cells had lower TCRbeta richness than CD3/CD28-responding cells. Degenerate expanded CDR3beta sequences were enriched among CMV- and Gag-responding cells.

Cells were stimulated with overlapping HIV-1 Gag 15-mer peptides. Memory cells lacking CD40L and CD69 with high CD45RO were sorted. Donors were HIV-1-infected adults who began suppressive ART during chronic infection. This was the immunoSEQ version 4 assay in survey mode. Using immunoSEQ multiplex PCR, the repertoire was profiled, and TCRdb retains in-frame clones only, with some absent. This sample has just under 65,000 clones, with roughly 77% found just once. The V gene is TRBV7-3, the J gene TRBJ2-7; possible D gene TRBD1, 5 bases. This specimen consisted of CD4+ T cells sorted from PBMCs after roughly 17-hour stimulation, obtained from a patient who received antiretroviral therapy. This receptor was obtained from an adult man with HIV who was CMV-seropositive. CDR3 residues: CASSLYQGPLYEQYF. CDR3 nucleotide sequence: TGTGCCAGCAGCTTATATCAGGGCCCCTTGTACGAGCAGTACTTC.